The clone carrying this TCR beta chain was recorded at least ten times. Its antigen is still unknown. This entry is derived from a study of liver allograft versus peripheral blood T cells. Overall study: Hepatic allograft T cell receptor repertoires were evaluated relative to those present in recipients' peripheral blood.

TCRdb ran MiXCR on the reads and lists one entry per CDR3 protein. Of approximately 13,000 distinct CDR3 sequences listed, 20% to 25% are singletons. V lost 2 bases to trimming and J lost 8 bases, with 15 bases between them. This CDR3 region has 15 residues. Germline values: CDR1 KGHSH, CDR2 LQKENI. Study-level points and caveats: Reportedly, liver allograft T cell receptor repertoires differed from peripheral blood ones.

This clonotype was obtained from a human patient who had a liver transplant. The graft donor may be the source of some T cells. The gene calls are TRBV18 and TRBJ1-4; D may be TRBD1 (5 bases). DNA of the CDR3: TGTGCCAGCTCACCATCGGGCCGGGGCGTCGAAAAACTGTTTTTT. As protein: CASSPSGRGVEKLFF.